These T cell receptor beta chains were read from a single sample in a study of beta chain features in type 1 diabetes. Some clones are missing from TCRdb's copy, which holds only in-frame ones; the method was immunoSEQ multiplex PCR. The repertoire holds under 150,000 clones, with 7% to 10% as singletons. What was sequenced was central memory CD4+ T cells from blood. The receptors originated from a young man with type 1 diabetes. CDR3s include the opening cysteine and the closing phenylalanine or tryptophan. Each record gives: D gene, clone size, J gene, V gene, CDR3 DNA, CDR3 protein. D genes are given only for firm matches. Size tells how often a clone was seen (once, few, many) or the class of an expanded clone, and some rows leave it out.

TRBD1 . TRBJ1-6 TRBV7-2 TGTGCCAGCAGTGATTACGGGACAGGGGTATCCCTCCACTTT CASSDYGTGVSLHF
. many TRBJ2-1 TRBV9 TGTGCCAGCAGCCGGTCCCCAGGAGCGGCGAACTTGTACAATGAGCAGTTCTTC CASSRSPGAANLYNEQFF
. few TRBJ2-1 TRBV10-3 TGTGCCATCAGTATACTTCGGAATGAGCAGTTCTTC CAISILRNEQFF
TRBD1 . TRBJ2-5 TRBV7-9 TGTGCCAGCAGCCTCCTTACAGGGGACGAGACCCAGTACTTC CASSLLTGDETQYF
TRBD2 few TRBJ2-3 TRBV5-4 TGTGCCAGCAGTCCCGGGACTAGCGGGGGAGCAGATACGCAGTATTTT CASSPGTSGGADTQYF
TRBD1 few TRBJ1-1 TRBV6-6 TGTGCCAGCAGTTACTCGGACAGGTGGACTGAAGCTTTCTTT CASSYSDRWTEAFF
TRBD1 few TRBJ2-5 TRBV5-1 TGCGCCAGCAGCGCATTCGGACAGGGTGGTGGAGAGACCCAGTACTTC CASSAFGQGGGETQYF
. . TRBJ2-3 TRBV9 TGTGCCAGCAGCCCCCGGGTAGAGGATACGCAGTATTTT CASSPRVEDTQYF
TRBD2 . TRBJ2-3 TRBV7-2 TGTGCCAGCAGCTCGACTAGCGGCCCCCTCTCGGCAGATACGCAGTATTTT CASSSTSGPLSADTQYF
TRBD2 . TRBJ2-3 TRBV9 TGTGCCAGCAGCGTAGCGGGAAGCGGGGGGCTGGATACGCAGTATTTT CASSVAGSGGLDTQYF
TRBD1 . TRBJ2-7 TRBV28 TGTGCCAGCAGTTTATCGACAGGGGCACGCGGCGAGCAGTACTTC CASSLSTGARGEQYF
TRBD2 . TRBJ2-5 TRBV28 TGTGCCAGCACCGCCGGACTAGCGGGTTTCCAAGAGACCCAGTACTTC CASTAGLAGFQETQYF
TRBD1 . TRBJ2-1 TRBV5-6 TGTGCCAGCAGACAAACCGGGACAGGGGGTAATGAGCAGTTCTTC CASRQTGTGGNEQFF
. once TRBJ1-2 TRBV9 TGTGCCAGCAGCCGACAGACTGACTATGGCTACACCTTC CASSRQTDYGYTF